The clone carrying this T cell receptor (beta chain) was counted a few times. The antigen remains unidentified. Trimming pared 5 bases from V and 5 bases from J, leaving 18 bases between. The CDR3 length is 15 residues. For the second PCR, which ran for roughly 6 to 12 cycles, a sample-barcoded 5' primer and a J-beta primer mix were used. Using its own MiXCR run on the 5' RACE reads, TCRdb lists one record per CDR3 protein. This table holds 1.5 million to 2 million distinct CDR3 sequences, roughly 30% found once. The data originate from a study of blood T cells in healthy people across ages. Study observations and caveats: Higher diversity, along with more naive CD4+ cells, distinguished long-lived donors from aged donors.

PBMCs were isolated at a quantity of at least 7 million per sample. Extraction of total RNA produced a minimum of 5 micrograms from each sample. This chain uses TRBV12-3 or TRBV12-4 with TRBJ2-5; D may correspond to TRBD1 or TRBD2 (6 bases each). This receptor was obtained from a woman aged 25 to 39 in good health. Sequenced sample: blood. CDR3 sequence reads: CASSTRGTRRETQYF. The CDR3 coding sequence is TGTGCCAGCAGTACACGCGGGACACGCCGGGAGACCCAGTACTTC.